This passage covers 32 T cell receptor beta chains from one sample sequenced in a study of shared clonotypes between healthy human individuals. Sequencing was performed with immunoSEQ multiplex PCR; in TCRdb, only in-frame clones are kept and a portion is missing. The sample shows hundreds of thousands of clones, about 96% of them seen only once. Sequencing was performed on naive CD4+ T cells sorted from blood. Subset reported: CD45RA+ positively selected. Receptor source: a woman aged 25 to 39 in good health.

CDR3 nucleotides: TGTGCCAGCAGTGCAGCGGGCGGGCCGGGGGAGCAGTACTTC. Encoded protein: CASSAAGGPGEQYF. J is TRBJ2-7 and V is TRBV6-4; a weak D match, TRBD2 (6 bases). Looked up from germline, CDR1 is MRHNA and CDR2 is SNTAGT. The CDR3 contains 14 residues. With 4 bases removed from V and 7 bases from J, the gap between germline ends came to 17 bases.

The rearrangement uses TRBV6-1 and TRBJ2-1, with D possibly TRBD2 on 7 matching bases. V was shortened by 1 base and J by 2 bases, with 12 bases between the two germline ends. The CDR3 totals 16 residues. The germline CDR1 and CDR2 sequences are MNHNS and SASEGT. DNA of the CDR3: TGTGCCAGCAGTGAAGACTGGGGGGGCCCCTACAATGAGCAGTTCTTC. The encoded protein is CASSEDWGGPYNEQFF.

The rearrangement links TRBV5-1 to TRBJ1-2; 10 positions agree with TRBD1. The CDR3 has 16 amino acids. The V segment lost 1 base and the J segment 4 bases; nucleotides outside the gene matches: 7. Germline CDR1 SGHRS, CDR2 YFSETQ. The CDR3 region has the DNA TGCGCCAGCAGCTTGTCCAGGGACAGGGGAGGCTATGGCTACACCTTC. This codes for CASSLSRDRGGYGYTF. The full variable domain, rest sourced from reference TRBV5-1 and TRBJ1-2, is KAGVTQTPRYLIKTRGQQVTLSCSPISGHRSVSWYQQTPGQGLQFLFEYFSETQRNKGNFPGRFSGRQFSNSRSEMNVSTLELGDSALYLCASSLSRDRGGYGYTFGSGTRLTVV.

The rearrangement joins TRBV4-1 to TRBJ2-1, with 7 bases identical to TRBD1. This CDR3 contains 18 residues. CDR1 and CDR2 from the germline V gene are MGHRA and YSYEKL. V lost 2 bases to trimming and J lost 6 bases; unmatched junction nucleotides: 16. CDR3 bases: TGCGCCAGCAGCCAATACGACCCCCGGGACAGAAGACGCAATGAGCAGTTCTTC. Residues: CASSQYDPRDRRRNEQFF.

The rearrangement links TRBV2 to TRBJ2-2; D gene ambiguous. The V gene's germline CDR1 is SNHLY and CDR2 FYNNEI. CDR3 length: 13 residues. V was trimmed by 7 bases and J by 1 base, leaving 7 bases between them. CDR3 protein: CASNIVNTGELFF. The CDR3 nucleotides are TGTGCCAGCAATATAGTGAACACCGGGGAGCTGTTTTTT.

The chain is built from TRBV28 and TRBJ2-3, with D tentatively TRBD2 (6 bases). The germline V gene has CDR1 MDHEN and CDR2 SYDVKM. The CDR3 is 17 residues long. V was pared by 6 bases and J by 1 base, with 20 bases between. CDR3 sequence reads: CASSSWWQGGGTDTQYF. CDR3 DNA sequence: TGTGCCAGCAGCTCCTGGTGGCAGGGAGGAGGCACAGATACGCAGTATTTT. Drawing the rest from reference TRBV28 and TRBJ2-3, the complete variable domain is DVKVTQSSRYLVKRTGEKVFLECVQDMDHENMFWYRQDPGLGLRLIYFSYDVKMKEKGDIPEGYSVSREKKERFSLILESASTNQTSMYLCASSSWWQGGGTDTQYFGPGTRLTVL.

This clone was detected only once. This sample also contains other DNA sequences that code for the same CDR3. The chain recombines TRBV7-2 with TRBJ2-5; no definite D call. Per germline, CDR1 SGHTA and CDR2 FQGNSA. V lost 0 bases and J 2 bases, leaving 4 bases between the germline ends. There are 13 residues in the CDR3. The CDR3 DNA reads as TGTGCCAGCAGCTTAGCCAGTCAAGAGACCCAGTACTTC. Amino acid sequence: CASSLASQETQYF. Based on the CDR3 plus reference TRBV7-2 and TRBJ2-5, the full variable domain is GAGVSQSPSNKVTEKGKDVELRCDPISGHTALYWYRQSLGQGLEFLIYFQGNSAPDKSGLPSDRFSAERTGGSVSTLTIQRTQQEDSAVYLCASSLASQETQYFGPGTRLLVL.

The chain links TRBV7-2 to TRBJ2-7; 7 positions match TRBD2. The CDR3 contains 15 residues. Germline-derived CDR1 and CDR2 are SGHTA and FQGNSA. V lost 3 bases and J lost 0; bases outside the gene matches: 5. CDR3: CASSFTAGYSYEQYF. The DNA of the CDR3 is TGTGCCAGCAGCTTTACAGCGGGATACTCCTACGAGCAGTACTTC.

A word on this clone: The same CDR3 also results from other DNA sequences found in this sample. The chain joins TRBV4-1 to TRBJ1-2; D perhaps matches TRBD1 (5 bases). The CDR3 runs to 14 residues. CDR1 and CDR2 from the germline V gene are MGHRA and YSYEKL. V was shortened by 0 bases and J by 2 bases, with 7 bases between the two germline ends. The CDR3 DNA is TGCGCCAGCAGCCAAGAAAGGGGCAACTATGGCTACACCTTC. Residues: CASSQERGNYGYTF.

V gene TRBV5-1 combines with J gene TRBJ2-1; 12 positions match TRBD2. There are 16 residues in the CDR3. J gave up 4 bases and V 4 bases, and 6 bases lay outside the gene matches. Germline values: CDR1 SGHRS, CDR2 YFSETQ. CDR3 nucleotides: TGCGCCAGCAGCACATCCGGGACTAGCGGGTACAATGAGCAGTTCTTC. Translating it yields CASSTSGTSGYNEQFF. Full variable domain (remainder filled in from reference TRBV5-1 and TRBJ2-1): KAGVTQTPRYLIKTRGQQVTLSCSPISGHRSVSWYQQTPGQGLQFLFEYFSETQRNKGNFPGRFSGRQFSNSRSEMNVSTLELGDSALYLCASSTSGTSGYNEQFFGPGTRLTVL.

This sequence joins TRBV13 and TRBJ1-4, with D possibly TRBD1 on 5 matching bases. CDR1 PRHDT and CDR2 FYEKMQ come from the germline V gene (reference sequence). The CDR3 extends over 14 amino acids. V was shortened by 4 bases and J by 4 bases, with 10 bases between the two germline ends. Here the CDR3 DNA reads TGTGCCAGCAGCTCGGGACCGTTTAATGAAAAACTGTTTTTT. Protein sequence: CASSSGPFNEKLFF.

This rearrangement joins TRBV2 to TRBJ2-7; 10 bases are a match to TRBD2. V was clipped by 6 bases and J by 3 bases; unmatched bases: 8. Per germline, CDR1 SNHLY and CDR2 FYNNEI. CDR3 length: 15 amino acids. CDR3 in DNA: TGTGCCAGCAGATTCTCTAGCGGGAGTGGCTACGAGCAGTACTTC. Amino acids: CASRFSSGSGYEQYF.

DNA for the CDR3: TGCGCCAGCAGTCCGACTAGAGGATATACGCAGTATTTT. Protein product: CASSPTRGYTQYF. J is TRBJ2-3 and V is TRBV10-1, with D perhaps matching TRBD2 (6 bases). Per the germline V gene, CDR1 is WNHNN and CDR2 is SYGVQD (reference sequence). Trimming shortened V by 5 bases and J by 7 bases, and 13 bases separated the two germline ends. CDR3 length equals 13 residues.

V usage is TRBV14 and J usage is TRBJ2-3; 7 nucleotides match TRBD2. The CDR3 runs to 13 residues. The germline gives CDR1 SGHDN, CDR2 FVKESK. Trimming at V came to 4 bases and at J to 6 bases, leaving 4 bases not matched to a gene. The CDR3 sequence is CASSLRLADTQYF. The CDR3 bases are TGTGCCAGCAGCCTGAGACTAGCCGATACGCAGTATTTT.

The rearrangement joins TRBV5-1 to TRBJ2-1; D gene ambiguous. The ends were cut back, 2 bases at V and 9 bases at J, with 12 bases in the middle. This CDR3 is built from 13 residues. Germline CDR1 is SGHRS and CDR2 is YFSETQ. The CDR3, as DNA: TGCGCCAGCAGCTTTCGAAGAGAGAGTGAGCAGTTCTTC. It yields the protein CASSFRRESEQFF.

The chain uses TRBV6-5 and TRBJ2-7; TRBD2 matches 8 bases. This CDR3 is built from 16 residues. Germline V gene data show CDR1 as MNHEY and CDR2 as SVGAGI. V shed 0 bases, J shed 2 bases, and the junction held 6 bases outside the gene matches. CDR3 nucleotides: TGTGCCAGCAGTTACTCCCCAGCGGGAGTGCCCTACGAGCAGTACTTC. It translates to CASSYSPAGVPYEQYF.

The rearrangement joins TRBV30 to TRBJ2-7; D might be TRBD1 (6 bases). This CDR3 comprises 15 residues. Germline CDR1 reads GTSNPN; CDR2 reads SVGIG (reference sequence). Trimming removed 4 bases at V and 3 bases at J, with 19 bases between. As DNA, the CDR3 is TGTGCCTGGAATTCCAGGGGCAGCTTTTACTACGAGCAGTACTTC. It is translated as CAWNSRGSFYYEQYF.

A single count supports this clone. CDR3 DNA sequence: TGTGCCAGCAGATCAGGACAGGGAACCTACAATGAGCAGTTCTTC. Translating gives CASRSGQGTYNEQFF. V usage is TRBV5-5 and J usage is TRBJ2-1; 8 bases map to TRBD1. From germline, CDR1 is SGHKS and CDR2 YYEKEE (reference sequence). The CDR3 extends over 15 amino acids. Trimming took 5 bases from V and 2 from J; bases not matched to a gene: 6.

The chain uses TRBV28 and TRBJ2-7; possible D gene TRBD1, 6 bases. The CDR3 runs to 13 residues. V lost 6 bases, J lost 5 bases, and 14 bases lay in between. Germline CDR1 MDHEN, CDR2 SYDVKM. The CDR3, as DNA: TGTGCCAGCAGACGAGGGGGTTTCGACGAGCAGTACTTC. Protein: CASRRGGFDEQYF.

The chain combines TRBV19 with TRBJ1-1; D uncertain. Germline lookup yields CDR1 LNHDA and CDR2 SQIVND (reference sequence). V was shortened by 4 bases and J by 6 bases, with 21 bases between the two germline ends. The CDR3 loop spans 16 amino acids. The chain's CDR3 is CASSTTIARAYAEAFF. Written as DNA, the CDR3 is TGTGCCAGTAGTACAACTATAGCGAGGGCCTACGCTGAAGCTTTCTTT.

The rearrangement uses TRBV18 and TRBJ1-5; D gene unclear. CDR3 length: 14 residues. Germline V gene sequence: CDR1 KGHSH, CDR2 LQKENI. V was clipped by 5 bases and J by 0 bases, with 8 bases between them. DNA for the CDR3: TGTGCCAGCTCAGTCCAGGCTAGCAATCAGCCCCAGCATTTT. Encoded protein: CASSVQASNQPQHF.

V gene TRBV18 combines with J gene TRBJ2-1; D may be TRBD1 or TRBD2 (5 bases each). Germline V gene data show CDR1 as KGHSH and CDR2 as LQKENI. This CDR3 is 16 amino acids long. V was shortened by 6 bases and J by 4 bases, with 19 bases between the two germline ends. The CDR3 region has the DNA TGTGCCAGCTCCCTCAGTACCGGGACGCTATACAATGAGCAGTTCTTC. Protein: CASSLSTGTLYNEQFF.

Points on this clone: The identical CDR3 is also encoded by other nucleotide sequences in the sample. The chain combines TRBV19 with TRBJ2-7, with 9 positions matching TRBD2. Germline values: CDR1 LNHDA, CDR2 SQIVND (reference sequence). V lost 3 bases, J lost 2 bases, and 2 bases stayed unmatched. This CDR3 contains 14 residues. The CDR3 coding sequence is TGTGCCAGTAGTATTCTAGCGGGGACCTACGAGCAGTACTTC. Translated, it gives CASSILAGTYEQYF.

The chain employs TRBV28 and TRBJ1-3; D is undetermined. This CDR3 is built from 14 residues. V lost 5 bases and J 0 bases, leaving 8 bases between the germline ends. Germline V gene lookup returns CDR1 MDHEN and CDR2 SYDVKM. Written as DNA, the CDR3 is TGTGCCAGCAGTACGCAAAACTCTGGAAACACCATATATTTT. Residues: CASSTQNSGNTIYF.

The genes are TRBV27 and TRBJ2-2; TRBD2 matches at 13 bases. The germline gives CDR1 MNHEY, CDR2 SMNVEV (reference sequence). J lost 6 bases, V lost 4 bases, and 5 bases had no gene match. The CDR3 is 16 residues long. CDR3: CASSSRLAGGSGELFF. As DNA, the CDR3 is TGTGCCAGCAGTTCACGACTAGCGGGAGGTTCCGGGGAGCTGTTTTTT.

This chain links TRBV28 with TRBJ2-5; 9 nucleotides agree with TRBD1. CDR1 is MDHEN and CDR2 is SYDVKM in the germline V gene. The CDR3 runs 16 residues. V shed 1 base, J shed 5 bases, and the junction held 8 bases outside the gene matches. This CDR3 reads CASSLSKTGGLETQYF. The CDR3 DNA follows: TGTGCCAGCAGTTTATCGAAAACAGGGGGCCTGGAGACCCAGTACTTC. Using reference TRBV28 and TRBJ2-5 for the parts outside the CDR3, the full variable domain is DVKVTQSSRYLVKRTGEKVFLECVQDMDHENMFWYRQDPGLGLRLIYFSYDVKMKEKGDIPEGYSVSREKKERFSLILESASTNQTSMYLCASSLSKTGGLETQYFGPGTRLLVL.

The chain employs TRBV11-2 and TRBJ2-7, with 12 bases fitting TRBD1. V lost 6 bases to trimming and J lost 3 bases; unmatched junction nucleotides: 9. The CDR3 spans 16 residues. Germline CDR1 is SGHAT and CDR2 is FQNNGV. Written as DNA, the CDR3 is TGTGCCAGCAGAAGGCCGGGACAGGGGGCGAACTACGAGCAGTACTTC. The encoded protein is CASRRPGQGANYEQYF. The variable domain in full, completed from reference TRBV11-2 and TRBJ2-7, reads EAGVAQSPRYKIIEKRQSVAFWCNPISGHATLYWYQQILGQGPKLLIQFQNNGVVDDSQLPKDRFSAERLKGVDSTLKIQPAKLEDSAVYLCASRRPGQGANYEQYFGPGTRLTVT.

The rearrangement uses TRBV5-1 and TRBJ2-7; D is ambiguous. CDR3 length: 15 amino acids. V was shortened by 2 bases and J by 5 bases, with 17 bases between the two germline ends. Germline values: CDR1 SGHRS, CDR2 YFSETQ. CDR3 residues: CASSFWGQGRDEQYF. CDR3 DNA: TGCGCCAGCAGCTTTTGGGGTCAAGGAAGGGACGAGCAGTACTTC.

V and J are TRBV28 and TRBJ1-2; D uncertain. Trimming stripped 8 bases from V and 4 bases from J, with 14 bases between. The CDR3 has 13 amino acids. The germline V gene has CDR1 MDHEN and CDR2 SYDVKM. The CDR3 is CASSPGLFYGYTF. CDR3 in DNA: TGTGCCAGCTCCCCCGGACTTTTCTATGGCTACACCTTC.

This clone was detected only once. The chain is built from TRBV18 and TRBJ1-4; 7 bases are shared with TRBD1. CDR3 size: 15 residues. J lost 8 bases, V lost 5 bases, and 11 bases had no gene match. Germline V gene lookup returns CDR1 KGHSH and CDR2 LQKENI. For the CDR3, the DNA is TGTGCCAGCTCATATTCGTCAGGGGGAAACGAAAAACTGTTTTTT. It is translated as CASSYSSGGNEKLFF.

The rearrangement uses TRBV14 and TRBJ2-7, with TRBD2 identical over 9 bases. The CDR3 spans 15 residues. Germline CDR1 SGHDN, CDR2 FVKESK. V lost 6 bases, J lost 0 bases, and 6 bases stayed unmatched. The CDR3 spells CASSRGLARSYEQYF. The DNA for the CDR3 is TGTGCCAGCAGTCGAGGACTAGCGCGCTCCTACGAGCAGTACTTC.

This CDR3 reads CASSDSYRGLTGTRLYF. The DNA for the CDR3 is TGTGCCAGCAGTGACTCCTACAGGGGCTTAACCGGGACTAGGCTTTATTTT. The chain has TRBV6-4 and TRBJ2-3; a weak D match, TRBD2 (8 bases). The CDR3 sequence is 17 residues long. Trimming stripped 0 bases from V and 15 bases from J, with 28 bases between. The germline CDR1 and CDR2 sequences are MRHNA and SNTAGT.